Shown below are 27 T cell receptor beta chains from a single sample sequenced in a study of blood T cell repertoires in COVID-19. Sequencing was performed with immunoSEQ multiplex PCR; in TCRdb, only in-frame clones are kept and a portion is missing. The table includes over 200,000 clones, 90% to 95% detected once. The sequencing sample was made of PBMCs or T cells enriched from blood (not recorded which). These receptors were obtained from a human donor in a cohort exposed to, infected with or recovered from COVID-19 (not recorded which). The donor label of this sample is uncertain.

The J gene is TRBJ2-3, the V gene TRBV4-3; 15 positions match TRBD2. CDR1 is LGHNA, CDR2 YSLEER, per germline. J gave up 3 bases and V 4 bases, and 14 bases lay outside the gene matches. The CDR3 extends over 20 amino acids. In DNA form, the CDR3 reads TGCGCCAGCAGCCTAACCCCACCGGGACTAGCGGGGGGAGGGACAGATACGCAGTATTTT. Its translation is CASSLTPPGLAGGGTDTQYF.

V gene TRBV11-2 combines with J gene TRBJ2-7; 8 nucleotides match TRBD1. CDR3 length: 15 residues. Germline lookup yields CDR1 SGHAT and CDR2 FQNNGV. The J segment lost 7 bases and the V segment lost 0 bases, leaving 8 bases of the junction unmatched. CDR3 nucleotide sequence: TGTGCCAGCAGCTTAGAGGCCAGGGGGCAGGGGGAGCAGTACTTC. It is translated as CASSLEARGQGEQYF.

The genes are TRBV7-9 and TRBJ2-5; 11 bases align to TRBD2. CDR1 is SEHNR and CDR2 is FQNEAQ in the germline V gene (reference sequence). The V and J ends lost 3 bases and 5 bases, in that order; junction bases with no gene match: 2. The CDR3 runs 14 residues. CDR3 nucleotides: TGTGCCAGCAGCTTCGGGACTAGCGGTGAGACCCAGTACTTC. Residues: CASSFGTSGETQYF.

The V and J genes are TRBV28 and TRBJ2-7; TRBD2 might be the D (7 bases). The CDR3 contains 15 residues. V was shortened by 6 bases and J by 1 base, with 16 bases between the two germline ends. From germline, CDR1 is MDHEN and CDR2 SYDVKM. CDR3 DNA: TGTGCCAGCAGCCTACAGGGACTAAAATCCTACGAGCAGTACTTC. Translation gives CASSLQGLKSYEQYF.

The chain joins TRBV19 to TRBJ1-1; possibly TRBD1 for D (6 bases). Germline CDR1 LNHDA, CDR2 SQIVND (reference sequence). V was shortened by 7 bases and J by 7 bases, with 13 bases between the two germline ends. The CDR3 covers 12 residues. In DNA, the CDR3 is TGTGCCAGTACCGAAACAGGGATTGAAGCTTTCTTT. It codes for CASTETGIEAFF.

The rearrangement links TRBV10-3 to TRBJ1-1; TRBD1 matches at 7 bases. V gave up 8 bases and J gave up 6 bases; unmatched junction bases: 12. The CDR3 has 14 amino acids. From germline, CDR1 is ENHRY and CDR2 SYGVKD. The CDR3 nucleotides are TGTGCCATCGGACAGGCCCCCGGGTACGCTGAAGCTTTCTTT. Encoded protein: CAIGQAPGYAEAFF.

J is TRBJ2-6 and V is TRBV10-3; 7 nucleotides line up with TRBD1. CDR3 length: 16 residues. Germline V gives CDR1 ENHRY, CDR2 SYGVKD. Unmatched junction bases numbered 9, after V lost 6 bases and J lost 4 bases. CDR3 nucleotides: TGTGCCATCAGAGAGACAGGGTCGAACGGGGCCAACGTCCTGACTTTC. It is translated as CAIRETGSNGANVLTF.

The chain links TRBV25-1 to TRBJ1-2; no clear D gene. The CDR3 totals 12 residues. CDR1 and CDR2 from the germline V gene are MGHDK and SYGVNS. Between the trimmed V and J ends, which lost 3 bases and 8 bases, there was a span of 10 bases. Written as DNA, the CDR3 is TGTGCCAGCAGTGAGCGCCTTTTCGGCTACACCTTC. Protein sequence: CASSERLFGYTF.

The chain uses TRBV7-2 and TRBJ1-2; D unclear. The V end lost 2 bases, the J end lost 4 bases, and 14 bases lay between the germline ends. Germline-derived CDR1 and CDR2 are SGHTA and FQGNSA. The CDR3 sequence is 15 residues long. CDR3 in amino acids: CASSLPLHRGYGYTF. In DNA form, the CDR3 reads TGTGCCAGCAGCTTACCTTTACACCGAGGCTATGGCTACACCTTC.

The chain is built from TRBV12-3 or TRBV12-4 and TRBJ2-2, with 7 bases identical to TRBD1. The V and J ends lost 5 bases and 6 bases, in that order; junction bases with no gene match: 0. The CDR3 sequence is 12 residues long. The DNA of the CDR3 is TGTGCCAGCAGTCAGGGGGCCGGGGAGCTGTTTTTT. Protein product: CASSQGAGELFF.

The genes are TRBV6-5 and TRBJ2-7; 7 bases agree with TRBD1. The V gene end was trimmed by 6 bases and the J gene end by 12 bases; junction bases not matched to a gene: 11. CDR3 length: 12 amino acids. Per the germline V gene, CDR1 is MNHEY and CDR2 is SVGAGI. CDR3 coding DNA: TGTGCCAGCAGCGCCACCCAAGACAGGGTGTACTTC. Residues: CASSATQDRVYF.

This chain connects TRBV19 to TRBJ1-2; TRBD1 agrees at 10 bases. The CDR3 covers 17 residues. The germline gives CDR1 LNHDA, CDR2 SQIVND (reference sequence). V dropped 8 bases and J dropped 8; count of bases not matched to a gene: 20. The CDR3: CASLRQGALGPNSGYTF. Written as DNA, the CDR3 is TGTGCCAGTCTCAGACAGGGGGCGCTGGGCCCTAATTCGGGCTACACCTTC.

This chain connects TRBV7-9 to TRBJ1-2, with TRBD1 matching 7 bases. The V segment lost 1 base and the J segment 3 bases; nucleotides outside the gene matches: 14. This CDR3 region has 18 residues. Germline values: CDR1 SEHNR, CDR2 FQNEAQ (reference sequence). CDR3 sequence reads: CASSLGNLGQARHYGYTF. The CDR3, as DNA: TGTGCCAGCAGCTTAGGGAACCTCGGACAGGCCCGTCACTATGGCTACACCTTC. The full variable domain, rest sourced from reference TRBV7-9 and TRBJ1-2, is DTGVSQNPRHKITKRGQNVTFRCDPISEHNRLYWYRQTLGQGPEFLTYFQNEAQLEKSRLLSDRFSAERPKGSFSTLEIQRTEQGDSAMYLCASSLGNLGQARHYGYTFGSGTRLTVV.

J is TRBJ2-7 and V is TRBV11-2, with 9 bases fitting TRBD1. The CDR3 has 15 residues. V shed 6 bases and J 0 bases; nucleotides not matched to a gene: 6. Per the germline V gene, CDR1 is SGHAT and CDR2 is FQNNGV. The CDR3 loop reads CASSYRGPSSYEQYF. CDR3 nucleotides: TGTGCCAGCAGTTACAGGGGGCCTAGCTCCTACGAGCAGTACTTC. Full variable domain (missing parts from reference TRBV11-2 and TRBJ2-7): EAGVAQSPRYKIIEKRQSVAFWCNPISGHATLYWYQQILGQGPKLLIQFQNNGVVDDSQLPKDRFSAERLKGVDSTLKIQPAKLEDSAVYLCASSYRGPSSYEQYFGPGTRLTVT.

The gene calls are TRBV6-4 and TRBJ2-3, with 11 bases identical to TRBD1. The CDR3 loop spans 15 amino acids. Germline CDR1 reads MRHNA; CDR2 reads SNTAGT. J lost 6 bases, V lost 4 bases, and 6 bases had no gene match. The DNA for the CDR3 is TGTGCCAGCAGTGTCGGACAGGGGGCCCGTGATACGCAGTATTTT. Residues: CASSVGQGARDTQYF.

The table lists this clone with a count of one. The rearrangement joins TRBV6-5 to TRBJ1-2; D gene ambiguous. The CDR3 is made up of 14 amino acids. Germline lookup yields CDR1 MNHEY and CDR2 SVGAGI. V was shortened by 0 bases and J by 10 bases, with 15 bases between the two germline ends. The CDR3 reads CASSYSKAQTDYTF. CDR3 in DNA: TGTGCCAGCAGTTACTCGAAAGCACAGACCGACTACACCTTC.

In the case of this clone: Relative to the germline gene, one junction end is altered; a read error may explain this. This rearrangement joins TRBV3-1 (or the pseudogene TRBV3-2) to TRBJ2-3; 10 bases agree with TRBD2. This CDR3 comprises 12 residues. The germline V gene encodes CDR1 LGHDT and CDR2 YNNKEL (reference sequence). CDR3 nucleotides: TGTGCCAGCAGCCAACTAGCGGGGGTGGTACATTTT. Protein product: CASSQLAGVVHF.

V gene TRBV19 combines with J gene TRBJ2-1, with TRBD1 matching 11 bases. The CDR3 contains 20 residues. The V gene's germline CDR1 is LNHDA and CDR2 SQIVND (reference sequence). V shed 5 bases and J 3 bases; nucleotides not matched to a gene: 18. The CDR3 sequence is CASSEEVYVGQGADYNEQFF. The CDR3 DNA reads TGTGCCAGTAGTGAGGAGGTGTATGTCGGACAGGGGGCCGACTACAATGAGCAGTTCTTC.

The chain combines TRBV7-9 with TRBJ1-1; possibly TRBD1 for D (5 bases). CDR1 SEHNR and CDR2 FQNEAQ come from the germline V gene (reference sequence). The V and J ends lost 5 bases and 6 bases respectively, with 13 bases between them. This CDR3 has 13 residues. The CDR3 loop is CASSPRDGSEAFF. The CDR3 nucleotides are TGTGCCAGCAGCCCGCGGGACGGATCTGAAGCTTTCTTT.

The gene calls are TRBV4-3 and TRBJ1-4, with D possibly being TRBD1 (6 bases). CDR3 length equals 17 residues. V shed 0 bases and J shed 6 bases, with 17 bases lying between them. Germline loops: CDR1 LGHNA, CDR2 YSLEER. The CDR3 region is CASSQDAGAGADEKLFF. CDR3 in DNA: TGCGCCAGCAGCCAAGATGCTGGGGCAGGGGCTGATGAAAAACTGTTTTTT.

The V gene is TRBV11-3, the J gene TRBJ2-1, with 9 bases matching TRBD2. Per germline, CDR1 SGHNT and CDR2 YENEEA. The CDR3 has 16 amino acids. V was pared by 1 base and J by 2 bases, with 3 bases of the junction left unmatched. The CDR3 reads CASSLAAGGPYNEQFF. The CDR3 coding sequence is TGTGCCAGCAGCTTAGCAGCGGGGGGCCCCTACAATGAGCAGTTCTTC.

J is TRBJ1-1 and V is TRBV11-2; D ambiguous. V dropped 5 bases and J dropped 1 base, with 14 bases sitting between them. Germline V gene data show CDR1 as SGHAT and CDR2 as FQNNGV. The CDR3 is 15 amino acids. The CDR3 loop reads CASSPPSGGNTEAFF. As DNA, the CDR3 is TGTGCCAGCAGCCCACCTTCGGGAGGGAACACTGAAGCTTTCTTT.

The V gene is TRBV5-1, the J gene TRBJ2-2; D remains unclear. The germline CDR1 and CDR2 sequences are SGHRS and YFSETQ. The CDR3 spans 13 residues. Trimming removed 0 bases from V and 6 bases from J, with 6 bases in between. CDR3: CASSLVVAGELFF. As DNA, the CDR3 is TGCGCCAGCAGCTTGGTTGTAGCCGGGGAGCTGTTTTTT.

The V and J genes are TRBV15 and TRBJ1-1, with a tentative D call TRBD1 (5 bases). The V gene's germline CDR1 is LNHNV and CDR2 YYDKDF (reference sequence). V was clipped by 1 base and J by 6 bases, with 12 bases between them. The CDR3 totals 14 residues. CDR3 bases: TGTGCCACCAGCAGAGCCCCAGGGATCTCTGAAGCTTTCTTT. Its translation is CATSRAPGISEAFF. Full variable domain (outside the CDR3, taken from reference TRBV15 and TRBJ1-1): DAMVIQNPRYQVTQFGKPVTLSCSQTLNHNVMYWYQQKSSQAPKLLFHYYDKDFNNEADTPDNFQSRRPNTSFCFLDIRSPGLGDTAMYLCATSRAPGISEAFFGQGTRLTVV.

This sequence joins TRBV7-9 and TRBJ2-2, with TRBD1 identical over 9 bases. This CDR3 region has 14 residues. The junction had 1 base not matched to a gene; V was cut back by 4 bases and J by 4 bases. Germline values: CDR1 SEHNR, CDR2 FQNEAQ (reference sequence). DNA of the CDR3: TGTGCCAGCAGCTCACAGGGGGCCACCGGGGAGCTGTTTTTT. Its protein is CASSSQGATGELFF.

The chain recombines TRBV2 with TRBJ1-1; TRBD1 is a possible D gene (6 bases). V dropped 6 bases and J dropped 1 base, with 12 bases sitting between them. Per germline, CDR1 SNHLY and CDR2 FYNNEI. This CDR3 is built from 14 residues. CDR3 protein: CASRPATGNTEAFF. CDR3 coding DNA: TGTGCCAGCAGACCGGCGACAGGGAACACTGAAGCTTTCTTT.

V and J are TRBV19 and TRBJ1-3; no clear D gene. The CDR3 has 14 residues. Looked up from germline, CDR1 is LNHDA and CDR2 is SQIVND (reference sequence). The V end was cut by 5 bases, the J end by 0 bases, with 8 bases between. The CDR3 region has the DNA TGTGCCAGTAGTCTGCGGAGCTCTGGAAACACCATATATTTT. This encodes CASSLRSSGNTIYF.